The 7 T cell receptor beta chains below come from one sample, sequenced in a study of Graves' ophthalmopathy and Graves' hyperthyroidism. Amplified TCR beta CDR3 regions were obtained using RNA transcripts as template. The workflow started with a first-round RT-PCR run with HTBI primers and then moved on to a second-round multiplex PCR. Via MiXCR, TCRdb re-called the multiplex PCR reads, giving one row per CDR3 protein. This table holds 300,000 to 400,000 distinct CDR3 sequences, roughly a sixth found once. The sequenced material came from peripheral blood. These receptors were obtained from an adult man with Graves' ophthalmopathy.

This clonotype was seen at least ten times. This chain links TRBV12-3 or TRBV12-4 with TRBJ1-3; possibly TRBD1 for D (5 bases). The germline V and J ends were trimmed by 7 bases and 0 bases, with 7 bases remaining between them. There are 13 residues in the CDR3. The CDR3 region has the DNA TGTGCCAGCACCGGGACCTCTGGAAACACCATATATTTT. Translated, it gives CASTGTSGNTIYF.

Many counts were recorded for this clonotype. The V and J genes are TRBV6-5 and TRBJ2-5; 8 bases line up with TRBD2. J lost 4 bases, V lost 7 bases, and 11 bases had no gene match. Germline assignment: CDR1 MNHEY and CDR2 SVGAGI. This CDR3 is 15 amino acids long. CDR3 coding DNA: TGTGCCAGCACTTCTAGCGGGCCCTTGGTAGAGACCCAGTACTTC. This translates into CASTSSGPLVETQYF.

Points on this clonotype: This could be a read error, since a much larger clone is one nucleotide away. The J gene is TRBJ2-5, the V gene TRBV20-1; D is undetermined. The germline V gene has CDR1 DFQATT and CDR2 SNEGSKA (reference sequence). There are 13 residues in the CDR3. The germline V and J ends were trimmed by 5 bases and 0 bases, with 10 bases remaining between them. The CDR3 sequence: CSAGSQDQETQYF. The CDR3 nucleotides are TGCAGTGCTGGTTCGCAGGACCAAGAGACCCAGTACTTC.

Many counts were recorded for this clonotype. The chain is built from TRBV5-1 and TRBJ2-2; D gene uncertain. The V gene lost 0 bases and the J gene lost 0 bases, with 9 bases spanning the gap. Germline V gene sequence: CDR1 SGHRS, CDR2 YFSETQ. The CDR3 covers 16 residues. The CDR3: CASSLDTDTNTGELFF. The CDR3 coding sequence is TGCGCCAGCAGCTTGGATACGGATACGAACACCGGGGAGCTGTTTTTT.

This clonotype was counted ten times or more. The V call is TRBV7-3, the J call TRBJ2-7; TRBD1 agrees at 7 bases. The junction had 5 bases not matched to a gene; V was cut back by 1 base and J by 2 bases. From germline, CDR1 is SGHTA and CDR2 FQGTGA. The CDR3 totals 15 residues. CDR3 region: CASSLNSDRAYEQYF. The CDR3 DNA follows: TGTGCCAGCAGCTTAAATAGCGACAGGGCCTACGAGCAGTACTTC.

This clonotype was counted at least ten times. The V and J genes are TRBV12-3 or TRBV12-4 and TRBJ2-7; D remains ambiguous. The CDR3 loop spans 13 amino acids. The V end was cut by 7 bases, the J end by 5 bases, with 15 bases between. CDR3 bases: TGTGCCAGCATGGGTTCGGATGGGGACGAGCAGTACTTC. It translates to CASMGSDGDEQYF.

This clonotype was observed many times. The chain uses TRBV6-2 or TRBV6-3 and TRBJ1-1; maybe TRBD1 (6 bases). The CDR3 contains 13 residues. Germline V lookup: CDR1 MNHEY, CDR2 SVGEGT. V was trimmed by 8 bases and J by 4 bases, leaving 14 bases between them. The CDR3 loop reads CASPIRDITEAFF. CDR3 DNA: TGTGCCAGCCCGATAAGGGACATCACTGAAGCTTTCTTT.